The clone carrying this T cell receptor (beta chain) was found a few times. No antigen is known for it. The data were taken from a study of blood T cells in healthy people across ages. Isolating PBMCs gave at least 6.5 million of these cells per sample. Study-level findings and limits: Without sorted subsets, naive and antigen-experienced compartments could not be conclusively compared. Age brought a roughly linear fall in TCR beta diversity measured per million T cells.

Through a sample-barcoded 5' primer and a J-beta primer mix, a second PCR was run for about 7 to 12 cycles. TCRdb re-called the 5' RACE reads with MiXCR, one entry per CDR3 protein. Of 1.4 million to 1.5 million distinct CDR3 sequences listed, 42% are singletons. Germline V lookup: CDR1 SGHRS, CDR2 YFSETQ. This CDR3 spans 18 amino acids. The V call is TRBV5-1, the J call TRBJ2-1; D ambiguous. The DNA end lines up better with TRBJ2-7; the J call may be wrong. The sequencing input was blood. This sequence originates from a woman in her late teens or twenties in good health. CDR3 residues: CASSSHALGGSSYNEQYF. The CDR3 DNA reads TGCGCCAGCAGCTCCCATGCTTTAGGCGGAAGCTCCTACAATGAGCAGTACTTC.